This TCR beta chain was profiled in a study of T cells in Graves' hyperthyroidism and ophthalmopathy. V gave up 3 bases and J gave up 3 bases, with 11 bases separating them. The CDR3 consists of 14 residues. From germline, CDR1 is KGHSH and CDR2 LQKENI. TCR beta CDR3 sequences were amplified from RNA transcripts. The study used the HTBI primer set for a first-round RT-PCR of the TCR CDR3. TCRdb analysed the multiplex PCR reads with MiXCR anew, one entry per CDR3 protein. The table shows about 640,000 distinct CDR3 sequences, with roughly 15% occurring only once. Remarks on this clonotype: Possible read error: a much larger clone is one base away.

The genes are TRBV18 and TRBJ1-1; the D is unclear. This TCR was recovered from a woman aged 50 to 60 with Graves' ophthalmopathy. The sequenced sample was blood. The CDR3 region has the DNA TGTGCCAGCTCACCGAAACGGGCGGACACTGAAGCTTTCTTT. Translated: CASSPKRADTEAFF.